This T cell receptor beta chain is from a study of T cell changes during pregnancy in multiple sclerosis (dated by TCRdb to between 2019 and 2020). For the study in its entirety: The study examined how the T cell repertoire changed over the course of pregnancy in women with multiple sclerosis.

Spanning cysteine to phenylalanine, the CDR3 consists of 14 amino acids. Left in the record is the CDR3 DNA by itself, 42 bases read in frame from the first base. From the germline V gene (reference sequence), CDR1 is MNHNY and CDR2 is SVGAGI. Of note for this clone: The target of this receptor is not known. No quality values exist for individual bases; no much larger clone is one base distant.

The library was produced with the immunoSEQ multiplex PCR assay. TCRdb mirrors the immuneACCESS table, restricted to in-frame sequences. Some clones are absent from its copies; in checked studies, under half trace to an unresolved V gene, and the reason for the others is unknown. The sample profile shows under 50,000 clones; 85% to 95% of them were found once. Jointly, the top ten make up roughly 8% of the sample. This receptor was identified in a female donor with multiple sclerosis, enrolled in a pregnancy study. Sequences were derived from CD8+ T cells from peripheral blood mononuclear cells, sampled in the third trimester of pregnancy. In this chain, TRBV6-6 is recombined with TRBJ2-5; perhaps TRBD2 is the D gene, with 6 bases matching. In nucleotide form, the sequence is TGTGCTTCAGACACGGGCGAAACGGGGGTGGCCCAGTACTTC. This yields the protein CASDTGETGVAQYF.